These 18 T cell receptor beta chains share one sample of origin, sequenced in a study of blood T cells in healthy people across ages. Sample-barcoded 5' priming and a J-beta primer mix drove a second PCR of about 6 to 12 cycles. TCRdb recomputed calls from the 5' RACE reads with MiXCR, one row per CDR3 protein. The sample holds about 1,400,000 distinct CDR3 sequences, roughly 59% seen once. Sequenced material: blood. The receptors here all came from a young man in good health.

In the case of this clonotype: This may be a read error: a much more frequent sequence differs by one nucleotide. The chain couples TRBV6-5 to TRBJ2-7, with D uncertain. The CDR3 sequence is 13 residues long. In germline, CDR1 is MNHEY, CDR2 SVGAGI. Trimming shortened V by 7 bases and J by 8 bases, and 18 bases separated the two germline ends. CDR3 coding DNA: TGTGCCAGCATTTCACTCCCCTCGAGCAAGCAGTACTTC. Encoded protein: CASISLPSSKQYF.

Turning to this clonotype: The germline gene is not matched at one end of the junction; a read error may be the cause. CDR3 sequence (DNA): TGCAGTGCTAGATCGGGAGGTGGCTGCACCTTC. Its translation: CSARSGGGCTF. The rearrangement uses TRBV20-1 and TRBJ1-2; D remains ambiguous. This CDR3 has 11 amino acids. Germline V gene lookup returns CDR1 DFQATT and CDR2 SNEGSKA (reference sequence).

Of note for this clonotype: One end of the junction varies from germline; a read error may be responsible. The V gene is TRBV4-1, the J gene TRBJ2-3; 8 bases are a match to TRBD2. This CDR3 contains 16 residues. Germline V gives CDR1 MGHRA, CDR2 YSYEKL. The CDR3 coding sequence is TGCGCCAGCAGCCAAGGACGTCTAGCGGGTCCAGATATGCAGTATTTT. Its translation: CASSQGRLAGPDMQYF.

The table lists this clonotype with a count of one. This CDR3 reads CASSVVGVDTQYF. CDR3 coding DNA: TGTGCCAGCAGCGTAGTGGGGGTCGATACGCAGTATTTT. The V call is TRBV9, the J call TRBJ2-3, with D possibly being TRBD1 or TRBD2 (5 bases each). Germline V lookup: CDR1 SGDLS, CDR2 YYNGEE. V was trimmed by 0 bases and J by 6 bases, leaving 8 bases between them. The CDR3 runs to 13 residues.

The rearrangement links TRBV12-3 or TRBV12-4 to TRBJ1-2; unclear D gene. V was cut by 5 bases and J by 3 bases, with 16 bases left in between. This CDR3 has 15 residues. CDR3 coding DNA: TGTGCCAGCAGTGTCCTGGGCCGAGGCTACTATGGCTACACCTTC. This gives the protein CASSVLGRGYYGYTF.

This clonotype showed up many times. The chain uses TRBV29-1 and TRBJ2-5, with D hard to call. The V end lost 2 bases, the J end lost 5 bases, and 3 bases lay between the germline ends. The length of the CDR3 is 10 residues. Germline values: CDR1 SQVTM, CDR2 ANQGSEA. CDR3 sequence reads: CSVERETQYF. The CDR3 coding sequence is TGCAGCGTTGAAAGGGAGACCCAGTACTTC.

This clonotype was counted only a few times. The chain combines TRBV12-3 or TRBV12-4 with TRBJ2-5; D call uncertain. The CDR3 has 11 amino acids. The ends were cut back, 6 bases at V and 11 bases at J, with 13 bases in the middle. As DNA, the CDR3 is TGTGCCAGCAGCACCGGGCCCTCTCAGTACTTC. Amino acid sequence: CASSTGPSQYF.

The rearrangement uses TRBV20-1 and TRBJ1-2; 9 nucleotides align to TRBD1. CDR3 length: 14 residues. The germline V gene has CDR1 DFQATT and CDR2 SNEGSKA (reference sequence). Losses at the gene ends were 5 bases for V and 10 bases for J; bases not matched to a gene: 14. In nucleotides, the CDR3 is TGCAGTGCTCGAGTAGGAACAGGGGGCCGCGCCTACACCTTC. This encodes CSARVGTGGRAYTF.

V is TRBV7-9 and J is TRBJ2-7; 10 bases match TRBD1. CDR1 is SEHNR and CDR2 is FQNEAQ in the germline V gene (reference sequence). The CDR3 runs 14 residues. V dropped 6 bases and J dropped 3; count of bases not matched to a gene: 5. As DNA, the CDR3 is TGTGCCAGCAGAGATGGACAGGGGGACTACGAGCAGTACTTC. It translates to CASRDGQGDYEQYF.

This clonotype was seen once. V usage is TRBV21-1 and J usage is TRBJ1-6. TRBV21-1 is a documented pseudogene. The CDR3 totals 13 residues. The DNA of the CDR3 is TGTGCCAGCAGCAAATCTTTCCGTTCACCCCTCCACTTT. Translated: CASSKSFRSPLHF.

CDR3 loop: CASSFRTAGEDTQYF. The CDR3 bases are TGTGCCAGCAGCTTTAGGACAGCCGGGGAAGATACGCAGTATTTT. The chain recombines TRBV7-2 with TRBJ2-3, with D possibly being TRBD1 (6 bases). Trimming stripped 3 bases from V and 5 bases from J, with 15 bases between. CDR1 and CDR2 from the germline V gene are SGHTA and FQGNSA. The CDR3 spans 15 residues.

V is TRBV7-2 and J is TRBJ2-1; possibly TRBD2 for D (5 bases). The CDR3 covers 12 residues. Germline loops: CDR1 SGHTA, CDR2 FQGNSA. V lost 7 bases and J 8 bases, leaving 12 bases between the germline ends. The CDR3 DNA reads as TGTGCCAGCAACCGGGCGGAGGATGAGCAGTTCTTC. Translated: CASNRAEDEQFF.

The chain has TRBV4-2 and TRBJ2-7, with D uncertain. The CDR3 spans 15 residues. CDR1 LGHNA and CDR2 YNFKEQ come from the germline V gene. V was cut by 1 base and J by 4 bases, with 14 bases left in between. The CDR3 region has the DNA TGTGCCAGCAGCCAAGGATTGGGCCAACGATACGAGCAGTACTTC. Its protein is CASSQGLGQRYEQYF.

CDR3 amino acids: CASSQWRSGGAQETQYF. The CDR3 nucleotides are TGTGCCAGCAGCCAATGGCGGAGCGGGGGGGCACAAGAGACCCAGTACTTC. The rearrangement links TRBV7-8 to TRBJ2-5, with 10 positions matching TRBD2. The ends lost 5 bases at V and 2 bases at J; junction bases unmatched: 11. The CDR3 length is 17 residues. Germline V gene lookup returns CDR1 SGHVS and CDR2 FQNEAQ.

The chain couples TRBV6-1 to TRBJ2-7; 8 nucleotides line up with TRBD2. The CDR3 is 13 amino acids. V was pared by 6 bases and J by 4 bases, with 5 bases of the junction left unmatched. Per the germline V gene, CDR1 is MNHNS and CDR2 is SASEGT. The CDR3, as DNA: TGTGCCAGCAGCAACCGGGGGGGATACGAGCAGTACTTC. This sequence encodes CASSNRGGYEQYF.

The chain couples TRBV6-2 or TRBV6-3 to TRBJ2-7; D call uncertain. The CDR3 runs to 15 residues. Germline CDR1 and CDR2: MNHEY and SVGEGT. V was trimmed by 2 bases and J by 0 bases, leaving 11 bases between them. The CDR3 region is CASSYPQKSSYEQYF. The CDR3 DNA reads as TGTGCCAGCAGTTACCCTCAGAAGAGCTCCTACGAGCAGTACTTC.

This clonotype was counted a few times. The gene calls are TRBV27 and TRBJ2-7; no reliable D call. The CDR3 runs 13 residues. The V gene lost 3 bases and the J gene lost 3 bases, with 9 bases spanning the gap. Germline assignment: CDR1 MNHEY and CDR2 SMNVEV (reference sequence). The CDR3 spells CASSFSPLYEQYF. The CDR3 nucleotides are TGTGCCAGCAGTTTCAGCCCCCTCTACGAGCAGTACTTC.

A remark on this clonotype: Compared with germline, one end of the junction differs, possibly owing to a read error. The rearrangement joins TRBV4-1 to TRBJ2-2; D is uncertain. CDR1 and CDR2 (germline): MGHRA, YSYEKL. The CDR3 has 12 amino acids. The CDR3 DNA reads as TGTGCCAGCAGCCAAGATGGCGGGGAGCTGTTTTTT. Translated, it gives CASSQDGGELFF.